A single sample gave rise to the 20 T cell receptor beta chains below, sequenced in a study of identifying expanded T cells in peripheral blood. Clones were sequenced by immunoSEQ multiplex PCR, and TCRdb holds only the in-frame ones, with some missing. The data show around 68,000 clones, 70% to 90% seen once. Sequences were obtained from blood. The source is a person aged 18 to 75 in good health.

The CDR3 DNA reads as TGTGCCAGCAGCCCGCCGGGACGGAGTAGCTATGAGCAGTACTTC. Translated: CASSPPGRSSYEQYF. The chain combines TRBV7-9 with TRBJ2-7; either TRBD1 or TRBD2 may supply D (5 bases each). The CDR3 has 15 amino acids. Germline V lookup: CDR1 SEHNR, CDR2 FQNEAQ (reference sequence). The V end was cut by 5 bases, the J end by 7 bases, with 21 bases between.

This clone has just one count. CDR3 sequence (DNA): TGTGCCAGCAGGCCGGGACACCAGAACACTGAAGCTTTCTTT. It encodes CASRPGHQNTEAFF. This chain uses TRBV5-4 with TRBJ1-1; D might be TRBD1 (6 bases). The V end lost 5 bases, the J end lost 1 base, and 12 bases lay between the germline ends. The CDR3 spans 14 residues. Germline V gives CDR1 SGHNT, CDR2 YYREEE (reference sequence).

The V call is TRBV27, the J call TRBJ2-3; TRBD2 might be the D (6 bases). The germline V and J ends were trimmed by 6 bases and 5 bases, with 18 bases remaining between them. Germline V gene data show CDR1 as MNHEY and CDR2 as SMNVEV (reference sequence). The CDR3 spans 15 residues. The CDR3 loop reads CASRPAGTLGDTQYF. DNA for the CDR3: TGTGCCAGCAGACCGGCAGGGACTTTGGGAGATACGCAGTATTTT.

The rearrangement links TRBV6-5 to TRBJ2-1; 10 nucleotides line up with TRBD2. After removal of 0 bases from V and 3 bases from J, the junction contained 2 bases not matched to a gene. Looked up from germline, CDR1 is MNHEY and CDR2 is SVGAGI. The CDR3 is 16 residues long. The DNA for the CDR3 is TGTGCCAGCAGTTACTCGGGACTAGCGATCTACAATGAGCAGTTCTTC. Its protein product is CASSYSGLAIYNEQFF.

The V gene is TRBV6-6, the J gene TRBJ1-5, with D uncertain. This CDR3 has 12 amino acids. Germline V gene lookup returns CDR1 MNHNY and CDR2 SVGAGI (reference sequence). Trimming took 6 bases from V and 3 from J, leaving 6 bases between them. CDR3 DNA sequence: TGTGCCAGCAGGGCAGCCAATCAGCCCCAGCATTTT. It specifies CASRAANQPQHF.

V is TRBV7-3 and J is TRBJ2-2; TRBD1 matches 7 bases. The CDR3 loop spans 14 amino acids. V shed 5 bases and J 6 bases; nucleotides not matched to a gene: 6. Looked up from germline, CDR1 is SGHTA and CDR2 is FQGTGA. The CDR3 region is CASSAGTEAGELFF. The CDR3 DNA reads TGTGCCAGCAGCGCCGGGACAGAAGCCGGGGAGCTGTTTTTT.

This chain links TRBV18 with TRBJ2-5, with 9 nucleotides matching TRBD2. The CDR3 has 14 residues. V gave up 4 bases and J gave up 0 bases; unmatched junction bases: 0. Germline lookup yields CDR1 KGHSH and CDR2 LQKENI. In DNA form, the CDR3 reads TGTGCCAGCTCACGCGGGGGGGACCAAGAGACCCAGTACTTC. It is translated as CASSRGGDQETQYF.

The chain uses TRBV7-9 and TRBJ1-5; D unclear. The V end lost 3 bases, the J end lost 4 bases, and 7 bases lay between the germline ends. Germline CDR1 and CDR2: SEHNR and FQNEAQ (reference sequence). This CDR3 comprises 13 residues. The CDR3 sequence: CASSLMTNQPQHF. As DNA, the CDR3 is TGTGCCAGCAGCTTGATGACGAATCAGCCCCAGCATTTT.

The count of this clone is one. V usage is TRBV5-1 and J usage is TRBJ2-1; 9 nucleotides line up with TRBD2. V was pared by 4 bases and J by 2 bases, with 4 bases of the junction left unmatched. Germline lookup yields CDR1 SGHRS and CDR2 YFSETQ. The CDR3 is made up of 15 amino acids. The CDR3 loop reads CASSVSGGPYNEQFF. Written as DNA, the CDR3 is TGCGCCAGCAGCGTAAGCGGGGGGCCCTACAATGAGCAGTTCTTC.

V and J are TRBV19 and TRBJ2-7, with TRBD1 matching over 9 bases. The CDR3 runs 15 residues. Trimming at V came to 5 bases and at J to 1 base, leaving 6 bases not matched to a gene. CDR1 LNHDA and CDR2 SQIVND come from the germline V gene (reference sequence). For the CDR3, the DNA is TGTGCCAGTAGTCCTCCGGGACAGGGATCCTACGAGCAGTACTTC. Translated: CASSPPGQGSYEQYF.

The rearrangement joins TRBV6-6 to TRBJ2-7, with a possible D match to TRBD1 (6 bases). Trimming pared 2 bases from V and 0 bases from J, leaving 8 bases between. CDR1 and CDR2 from the germline V gene are MNHNY and SVGAGI (reference sequence). There are 14 residues in the CDR3. The CDR3 sequence is CASSYDRYSYEQYF. The CDR3 DNA is TGTGCCAGCAGTTACGACAGGTACTCCTACGAGCAGTACTTC.

V and J are TRBV28 and TRBJ2-5; TRBD1 aligns across 8 bases. The CDR3 is 15 amino acids. The V gene's germline CDR1 is MDHEN and CDR2 SYDVKM. V trimming: 3 bases; J trimming: 2 bases; junction bases outside the gene matches: 5. CDR3 loop: CASSFRTGRQETQYF. The CDR3 bases are TGTGCCAGCAGTTTTCGGACAGGGAGGCAAGAGACCCAGTACTTC.

The rearrangement uses TRBV10-2 and TRBJ1-2, with 7 bases identical to TRBD1. Germline V lookup: CDR1 WSHSY, CDR2 SAAADI. The CDR3 contains 14 residues. V was pared by 2 bases and J by 4 bases, with 4 bases of the junction left unmatched. For the CDR3, the DNA is TGCGCCAGCAGTGAGGGGGACAGCTTCTATGGCTACACCTTC. Protein product: CASSEGDSFYGYTF.

The V and J genes are TRBV29-1 and TRBJ2-7; 8 nucleotides match TRBD2. V shed 2 bases, J shed 0 bases, and the junction held 12 bases outside the gene matches. The germline gives CDR1 SQVTM, CDR2 ANQGSEA. The CDR3 runs to 17 residues. The CDR3 bases are TGCAGCGTTGAAAATTTTATAGCGGGGCAGAGCTCCTACGAGCAGTACTTC. Amino acids: CSVENFIAGQSSYEQYF.

This chain links TRBV28 with TRBJ1-2; 9 bases agree with TRBD1. The germline CDR1 and CDR2 sequences are MDHEN and SYDVKM. J was trimmed by 7 bases and V by 4 bases; bases with no gene match: 25. The CDR3 extends over 20 amino acids. CDR3 in amino acids: CASSWPPSGQGGKLSGGYTF. The CDR3 nucleotides read TGTGCCAGCAGTTGGCCCCCCTCGGGACAGGGAGGCAAGTTGAGTGGTGGCTACACCTTC.

V is TRBV18 and J is TRBJ2-7, with D perhaps TRBD1 (6 bases). Germline V gene lookup returns CDR1 KGHSH and CDR2 LQKENI. The length of the CDR3 is 13 residues. Trimming took off 6 bases at V and 0 bases at J, with 9 bases between the two ends. The CDR3 spells CASSLDSSYEQYF. The CDR3 DNA is TGTGCCAGCTCCCTGGACAGCTCCTACGAGCAGTACTTC.

This chain links TRBV2 with TRBJ2-7; D is undetermined. The CDR3 length is 10 residues. Germline CDR1 SNHLY, CDR2 FYNNEI. Between the trimmed V and J ends, which lost 8 bases and 3 bases, there was a span of 5 bases. The CDR3 sequence: CASANYEQYF. CDR3 nucleotide sequence: TGTGCCAGCGCAAACTACGAGCAGTACTTC.

V is TRBV19 and J is TRBJ2-7; D unresolved. This CDR3 spans 11 amino acids. V lost 3 bases and J 5 bases, leaving 5 bases between the germline ends. CDR1 is LNHDA and CDR2 is SQIVND in the germline V gene (reference sequence). The CDR3 protein is CASSIGHEQYF. In nucleotides, the CDR3 is TGTGCCAGTAGTATTGGGCACGAGCAGTACTTC.

This sequence joins TRBV27 and TRBJ2-7; 9 nucleotides line up with TRBD1. V shed 4 bases, J shed 3 bases, and the junction held 7 bases outside the gene matches. CDR1 is MNHEY, CDR2 SMNVEV, per germline (reference sequence). This CDR3 spans 15 amino acids. CDR3 loop: CASSSLGTGLYEQYF. The CDR3 DNA follows: TGTGCCAGCAGTTCTCTAGGGACAGGGCTCTACGAGCAGTACTTC.

V is TRBV18 and J is TRBJ1-2; possible D gene TRBD1, 5 bases. Germline V gene lookup returns CDR1 KGHSH and CDR2 LQKENI. This CDR3 comprises 17 residues. The ends were cut back, 3 bases at V and 2 bases at J, with 19 bases in the middle. The CDR3 bases are TGTGCCAGCTCACCCTCTGGGGGAAAGGGGCACAACTATGGCTACACCTTC. Translating it yields CASSPSGGKGHNYGYTF.